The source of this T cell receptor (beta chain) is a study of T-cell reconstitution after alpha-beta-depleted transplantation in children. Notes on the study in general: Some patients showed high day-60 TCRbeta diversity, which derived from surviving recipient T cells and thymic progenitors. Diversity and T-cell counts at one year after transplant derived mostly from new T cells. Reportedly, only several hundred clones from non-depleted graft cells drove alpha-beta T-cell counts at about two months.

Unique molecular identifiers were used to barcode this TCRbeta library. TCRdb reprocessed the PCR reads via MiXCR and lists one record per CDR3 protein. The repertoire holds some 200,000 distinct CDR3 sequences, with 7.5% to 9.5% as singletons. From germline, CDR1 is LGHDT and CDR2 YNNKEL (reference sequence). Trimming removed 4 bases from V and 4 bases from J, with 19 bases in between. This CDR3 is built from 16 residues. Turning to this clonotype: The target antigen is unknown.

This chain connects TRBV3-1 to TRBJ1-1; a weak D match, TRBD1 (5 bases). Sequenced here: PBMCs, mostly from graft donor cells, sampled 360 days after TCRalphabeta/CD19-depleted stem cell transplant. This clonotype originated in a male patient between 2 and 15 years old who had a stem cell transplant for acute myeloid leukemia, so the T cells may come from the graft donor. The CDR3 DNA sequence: TGTGCCAGCAGCCCCACGGGGCCGGTTTACGGCACTGAAGCTTTCTTT. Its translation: CASSPTGPVYGTEAFF.